This entry lists 16 T cell receptor beta chains sequenced from one sample in a study of T cell responses to AZD1222 COVID-19 vaccine. Sequencing used immunoSEQ multiplex PCR; TCRdb keeps in-frame clones, though not all of them. This sample has 130,000 or so clones; 89% occur once, and the top ten carry 2.5% to 3%. The source material was peripheral blood, sampled on day 0 of AZD1222 vaccination. The source is an adult in good health.

The J gene is TRBJ1-1, the V gene TRBV5-1; unclear D gene. Looked up from germline, CDR1 is SGHRS and CDR2 is YFSETQ. The CDR3 is made up of 14 amino acids. Trimming removed 0 bases from V and 5 bases from J, with 11 bases in between. DNA of the CDR3: TGCGCCAGCAGCTTGGCCTACACTACTACTGAAGCTTTCTTT. This encodes CASSLAYTTTEAFF.

A remark on this clone: Other DNA sequences of this sample code for an identical CDR3. The V gene is TRBV3-1 (or the pseudogene TRBV3-2), the J gene TRBJ2-3; D remains ambiguous. Per the germline V gene, CDR1 is LGHDT and CDR2 is YNNKEL (reference sequence). V dropped 2 bases and J dropped 0 bases, with 6 bases sitting between them. CDR3 length: 14 amino acids. The CDR3 DNA is TGTGCCAGCAGCCAAACTTCTAGCACAGATACGCAGTATTTT. Translating gives CASSQTSSTDTQYF.

The chain employs TRBV11-2 and TRBJ2-7; D ambiguous. Germline V gene data show CDR1 as SGHAT and CDR2 as FQNNGV. V was pared by 3 bases and J by 0 bases, with 9 bases between. The CDR3 has 14 residues. CDR3 amino acids: CASSLGYSSYEQYF. The CDR3 DNA reads TGTGCCAGCAGCTTGGGCTACAGCTCCTACGAGCAGTACTTC.

The chain employs TRBV7-9 and TRBJ2-3, with D possibly TRBD2 on 5 matching bases. This CDR3 comprises 13 residues. In germline, CDR1 is SEHNR, CDR2 FQNEAQ (reference sequence). V shed 0 bases and J shed 9 bases, with 10 bases lying between them. In DNA, the CDR3 is TGTGCCAGCAGCTTAGCGGAGGCCCCGACGCAGTATTTT. Translating it yields CASSLAEAPTQYF.

The genes are TRBV7-2 and TRBJ2-3; 11 bases are a match to TRBD2. The CDR3 runs to 17 residues. Germline values: CDR1 SGHTA, CDR2 FQGNSA. Germline trimming cut 5 bases from V and 0 bases from J; bases unmatched to any gene: 7. The CDR3 DNA reads TGTGCCAGCAGCCTCCGACTAGCGGGATTAAGCACAGATACGCAGTATTTT. Translation gives CASSLRLAGLSTDTQYF.

The CDR3 bases are TGTGCCAGCAGCGGTGCAGGGGGGGTGAACACTGAAGCTTTCTTT. As protein: CASSGAGGVNTEAFF. The chain employs TRBV6-5 and TRBJ1-1; TRBD1 matches 7 bases. Germline CDR1 MNHEY, CDR2 SVGAGI. J gave up 0 bases and V 6 bases, and 7 bases lay outside the gene matches. The CDR3 spans 15 residues.

This rearrangement joins TRBV4-2 to TRBJ2-1, with D tentatively TRBD1 or TRBD2 (6 bases each). The germline V and J ends were trimmed by 1 base and 9 bases, with 19 bases remaining between them. The CDR3 covers 16 residues. Germline CDR1 reads LGHNA; CDR2 reads YNFKEQ. The CDR3 DNA reads as TGTGCCAGCAGCCAAGTTACGGGGGCTTGGCCTGGTGAGCAGTTCTTC. This encodes CASSQVTGAWPGEQFF.

This clone was observed a single time. J is TRBJ1-3 and V is TRBV18; D ambiguous. Per the germline V gene, CDR1 is KGHSH and CDR2 is LQKENI. V was pared by 3 bases and J by 7 bases, with 13 bases between. The CDR3 is 14 residues long. CDR3 region: CASSPSAFRNTIYF. DNA of the CDR3: TGTGCCAGCTCACCGTCGGCCTTCAGGAACACCATATATTTT.

The V gene is TRBV9, the J gene TRBJ1-5; D is possibly TRBD1 (5 bases). The CDR3 runs 18 residues. Trimming pared 5 bases from V and 0 bases from J, leaving 21 bases between. Germline V gene sequence: CDR1 SGDLS, CDR2 YYNGEE. CDR3 nucleotide sequence: TGTGCCAGCAGAGATTGCGGGACTATCGCCGATAGCAATCAGCCCCAGCATTTT. Its translation is CASRDCGTIADSNQPQHF.

The rearrangement joins TRBV19 to TRBJ1-2; TRBD1 aligns across 9 bases. With 3 bases clipped from V and 8 bases from J, the junction kept 10 bases outside the gene matches. The CDR3 covers 15 residues. Germline V CDR1 and CDR2: LNHDA, SQIVND (reference sequence). The CDR3 DNA follows: TGTGCCAGTAGTATCGGAGGGACAGGGAGGATGGGCTACACCTTC. Amino acids: CASSIGGTGRMGYTF.

The genes are TRBV6-2 or TRBV6-3 and TRBJ1-3; D is ambiguous. CDR3 length: 15 residues. Germline V gene lookup returns CDR1 MNHEY and CDR2 SVGEGT. Trimming took off 2 bases at V and 0 bases at J, with 8 bases between the two ends. CDR3 region: CASSYHGYSGNTIYF. The DNA for the CDR3 is TGTGCCAGCAGTTACCACGGATACTCTGGAAACACCATATATTTT.

V usage is TRBV6-2 or TRBV6-3 and J usage is TRBJ2-7; 11 bases line up with TRBD2. The CDR3 extends over 16 amino acids. Germline CDR1 is MNHEY and CDR2 is SVGEGT. Trimming at V came to 6 bases and at J to 5 bases, leaving 12 bases not matched to a gene. The chain's CDR3 is CASSRKTSGAKHEQYF. The CDR3 DNA reads as TGTGCCAGCAGCCGTAAGACTAGCGGGGCGAAACACGAGCAGTACTTC.

V gene TRBV20-1 combines with J gene TRBJ1-2, with no clear D. CDR3 size: 11 residues. Looked up from germline, CDR1 is DFQATT and CDR2 is SNEGSKA (reference sequence). The V end was cut by 1 base, the J end by 10 bases, with 10 bases between. For the CDR3, the DNA is TGCAGTGCTAGAGCAGAAGGAACCTACACCTTC. As protein: CSARAEGTYTF.

V and J are TRBV2 and TRBJ2-3; the D call may be TRBD1 or TRBD2 (6 bases each). Germline loops: CDR1 SNHLY, CDR2 FYNNEI. The CDR3 runs 14 residues. Trimming left V 9 bases short and J 4 bases short, with 17 bases between. The CDR3 here is CASEGTGGPDTQYF. CDR3 nucleotides: TGTGCCAGTGAAGGGACTGGGGGCCCAGATACGCAGTATTTT.

The V call is TRBV10-3, the J call TRBJ2-2; D is possibly TRBD2 (6 bases). V was clipped by 3 bases and J by 3 bases, with 14 bases between them. The CDR3 length is 16 residues. Germline CDR1 reads ENHRY; CDR2 reads SYGVKD. DNA of the CDR3: TGTGCCATCAGTGAATTGCGGGACTGGGACACCGGGGAGCTGTTTTTT. It specifies CAISELRDWDTGELFF.

The chain carries TRBV13 and TRBJ1-5; no reliable D call. CDR1 and CDR2 (germline): PRHDT, FYEKMQ (reference sequence). This CDR3 has 13 residues. Trimming stripped 1 base from V and 7 bases from J, with 8 bases between. DNA for the CDR3: TGTGCCAGCAGCTTAGCGCGGAGGCAGCCCCAGCATTTT. This sequence encodes CASSLARRQPQHF. The complete variable domain, with remaining parts taken from reference TRBV13 and TRBJ1-5, reads AAGVIQSPRHLIKEKRETATLKCYPIPRHDTVYWYQQGPGQDPQFLISFYEKMQSDKGSIPDRFSAQQFSDYHSELNMSSLELGDSALYFCASSLARRQPQHFGDGTRLSIL.